Following are 8 T cell receptor beta chains from one sample sequenced in a study of memory CD4+ T cells and cytomegalovirus serostatus. The sort gate was single viable CD3+CD4+CD8-CD45RO+ cells for memory CD4+ T cells. The data were produced by immunoSEQ multiplex PCR, yet TCRdb's version contains in-frame clones alone and is incomplete. The sample holds under 55,000 clones, around 80% seen once. The sample was memory CD4+ T cells from blood. These TCRs come from an adult in good health and CMV-seropositive.

This clone showed up just once. The chain combines TRBV11-1 with TRBJ2-5; D gene ambiguous. Trimming left V 4 bases short and J 1 base short, with 10 bases between. Germline V gene data show CDR1 as SGHAT and CDR2 as FQDESV (reference sequence). The CDR3 runs 14 residues. In nucleotides, the CDR3 is TGTGCCAGCAGCTCACCGACACTCCAAGAGACCCAGTACTTC. It is translated as CASSSPTLQETQYF.

The chain uses TRBV7-2 and TRBJ2-3; TRBD2 aligns across 12 bases. This CDR3 has 19 amino acids. V shed 5 bases, J shed 4 bases, and the junction held 16 bases outside the gene matches. CDR1 and CDR2 from the germline V gene are SGHTA and FQGNSA. DNA of the CDR3: TGTGCCAGCAGCCAGGATTGGGCTAGCGGGGGGGCCGGGGCAGATACGCAGTATTTT. Residues: CASSQDWASGGAGADTQYF. Drawing the rest from reference TRBV7-2 and TRBJ2-3, the complete variable domain is GAGVSQSPSNKVTEKGKDVELRCDPISGHTALYWYRQSLGQGLEFLIYFQGNSAPDKSGLPSDRFSAERTGGSVSTLTIQRTQQEDSAVYLCASSQDWASGGAGADTQYFGPGTRLTVL.

This clone was counted only a few times. Here the CDR3 DNA reads TGTGCCACCAGCAGGGGTAGGACTAGGAACACCGGGGAGCTGTTTTTT. Its protein is CATSRGRTRNTGELFF. The chain is built from TRBV15 and TRBJ2-2, with 7 bases identical to TRBD2. The CDR3 spans 16 residues. The germline gives CDR1 LNHNV, CDR2 YYDKDF (reference sequence). The junction had 5 bases not matched to a gene; V was cut back by 3 bases and J by 1 base.

The genes are TRBV6-5 and TRBJ2-7, with D possibly TRBD1 on 6 matching bases. CDR3 size: 14 residues. Looked up from germline, CDR1 is MNHEY and CDR2 is SVGAGI. Trimming removed 6 bases at V and 0 bases at J, with 12 bases between. CDR3 residues: CASSLRQDSYEQYF. The CDR3 DNA follows: TGTGCCAGCAGCCTTCGACAGGACTCCTACGAGCAGTACTTC.

The rearrangement links TRBV5-6 to TRBJ1-4, with D perhaps matching TRBD1 (6 bases). The CDR3 has 14 amino acids. Between the trimmed V and J ends, which lost 5 bases and 10 bases, there was a span of 18 bases. In germline, CDR1 is SGHDT, CDR2 YYEEEE. This CDR3 reads CASSHRTAVAKLFF. The CDR3 DNA is TGTGCCAGCAGTCATCGGACAGCCGTCGCAAAACTGTTTTTT.

The chain has TRBV28 and TRBJ2-5, with D unclear. The CDR3 sequence is 15 residues long. Deletions cut 3 bases from V and 4 bases from J, with 15 bases between. Germline values: CDR1 MDHEN, CDR2 SYDVKM. CDR3 region: CASSLGGARSETQYF. Here the CDR3 DNA reads TGTGCCAGCAGTTTGGGCGGAGCCAGATCAGAGACCCAGTACTTC.

This chain uses TRBV6-4 with TRBJ2-1; 9 nucleotides match TRBD2. J gave up 4 bases and V 5 bases, and 9 bases lay outside the gene matches. In germline, CDR1 is MRHNA, CDR2 SNTAGT. The length of the CDR3 is 16 residues. The CDR3 DNA sequence: TGTGCCAGCAGTAAACCCGGGACTAGCTATTACAATGAGCAGTTCTTC. Amino acids: CASSKPGTSYYNEQFF.

The DNA of the CDR3 is TGTGCCAGCAGTCAGGGTGTTTTAACTGAAGCTTTCTTT. Its translation: CASSQGVLTEAFF. The chain recombines TRBV14 with TRBJ1-1; possible D gene TRBD1, 5 bases. In germline, CDR1 is SGHDN, CDR2 FVKESK. This CDR3 is 13 amino acids long. V lost 6 bases and J lost 5, with 13 bases in between. Full variable domain (missing parts from reference TRBV14 and TRBJ1-1): EAGVTQFPSHSVIEKGQTVTLRCDPISGHDNLYWYRRVMGKEIKFLLHFVKESKQDESGMPNNRFLAERTGGTYSTLKVQPAELEDSGVYFCASSQGVLTEAFFGQGTRLTVV.